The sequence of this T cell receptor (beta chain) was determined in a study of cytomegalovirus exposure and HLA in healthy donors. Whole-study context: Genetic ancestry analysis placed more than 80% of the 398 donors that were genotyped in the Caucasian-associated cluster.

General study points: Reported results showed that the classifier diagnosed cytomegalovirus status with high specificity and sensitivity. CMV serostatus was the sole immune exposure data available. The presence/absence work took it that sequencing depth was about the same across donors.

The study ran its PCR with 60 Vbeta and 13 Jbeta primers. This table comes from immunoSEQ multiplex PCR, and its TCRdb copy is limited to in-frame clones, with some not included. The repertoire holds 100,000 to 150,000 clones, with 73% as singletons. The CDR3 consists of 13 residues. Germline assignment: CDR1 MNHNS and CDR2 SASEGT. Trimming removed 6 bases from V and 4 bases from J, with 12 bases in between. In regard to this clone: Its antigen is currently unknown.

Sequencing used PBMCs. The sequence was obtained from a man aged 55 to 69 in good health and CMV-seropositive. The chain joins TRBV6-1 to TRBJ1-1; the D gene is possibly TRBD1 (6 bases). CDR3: CASRLRGTTEAFF. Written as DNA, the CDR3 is TGTGCCAGCAGACTGAGGGGGACCACTGAAGCTTTCTTT.